Listed here are 5 T cell receptor beta chains from one sample, sequenced in a study of T cells after yellow fever vaccination. TCRdb independently ran MiXCR on the 5' RACE reads; one entry per CDR3 protein. Of 68,000 or so distinct CDR3 sequences in the sample, less than 8.5% were seen once. This material consisted of CD8+ T cells sorted from PBMCs, taken about 41 days after the first yellow fever vaccination. All receptors come from a man aged 18 to 29 who received the YFV17D yellow fever vaccine.

About this clonotype: A much larger clone differs from this one at a single base, so this may be a read error. The chain recombines TRBV7-9 with TRBJ2-3, with a weak D call TRBD1 (5 bases). The V gene's germline CDR1 is SEHNR and CDR2 FQNEAQ (reference sequence). The CDR3 has 16 residues. The CDR3 here is CASSSHQGPGTGTQYF. CDR3 bases: TGTGCCAGCAGCTCCCACCAGGGTCCGGGCACAGGTACGCAGTATTTT.

This clonotype was seen at least ten times. The rearrangement joins TRBV4-1 to TRBJ2-3, with 8 nucleotides matching TRBD2. The ends lost 1 base at V and 4 bases at J; junction bases unmatched: 10. The germline V gene has CDR1 MGHRA and CDR2 YSYEKL. The CDR3 has 17 residues. CDR3: CASSQVWGGGSADTQYF. In nucleotides, the CDR3 is TGCGCCAGCAGCCAAGTGTGGGGCGGGGGGTCGGCAGATACGCAGTATTTT.

This clonotype turned up a few times. The chain carries TRBV14 and TRBJ2-1; TRBD1 matches at 7 bases. The CDR3 has 15 amino acids. The V gene end was trimmed by 0 bases and the J gene end by 6 bases; junction bases not matched to a gene: 5. The germline gives CDR1 SGHDN, CDR2 FVKESK. The CDR3 loop is CASSQDWDSPNEQFF. The CDR3 DNA is TGTGCCAGCAGCCAAGATTGGGACAGCCCCAATGAGCAGTTCTTC.

This rearrangement joins TRBV7-2 to TRBJ1-3; TRBD1 aligns across 12 bases. There are 16 residues in the CDR3. Germline values: CDR1 SGHTA, CDR2 FQGNSA. Trimming removed 5 bases from V and 4 bases from J; junction bases left unmatched: 6. The CDR3 here is CASSTGQGAKGNTIYF. CDR3 coding DNA: TGTGCCAGCAGCACGGGACAGGGGGCGAAAGGAAACACCATATATTTT.

This clonotype was detected ten times or more. This chain's CDR3 is CASSQDSGLDTQYF. CDR3 nucleotides: TGTGCCAGCAGCCAGGACTCGGGGTTAGATACGCAGTATTTT. This chain uses TRBV3-1 with TRBJ2-3; possibly TRBD2 for D (5 bases). V shed 3 bases and J shed 5 bases, with 12 bases lying between them. This CDR3 has 14 residues. The germline gives CDR1 LGHDT, CDR2 YNNKEL (reference sequence).